What follows are 25 T cell receptor beta chains derived from one specimen sequenced in a study of T cells after yellow fever vaccination. TCRdb recomputed calls from the 5' RACE reads with MiXCR, one row per CDR3 protein. This table has about 370,000 distinct CDR3 sequences, under 14% appearing once. This specimen consisted of PBMCs, obtained on the day of the first yellow fever vaccination. The receptors shown here come from a man between 18 and 29 years old who received the YFV17D yellow fever vaccine.

This chain joins TRBV5-1 and TRBJ1-6; D gene uncertain. The CDR3 is made up of 17 amino acids. Germline CDR1 and CDR2: SGHRS and YFSETQ. V was pared by 0 bases and J by 2 bases, with 12 bases between. CDR3 sequence reads: CASSLVGDFTYNSPLHF. The CDR3 DNA is TGCGCCAGCAGCTTGGTTGGGGATTTCACCTATAATTCACCCCTCCACTTT.

The rearrangement links TRBV3-1 to TRBJ2-3, with D hard to call. With 2 bases removed from V and 6 bases from J, the gap between germline ends came to 3 bases. Germline V CDR1 and CDR2: LGHDT, YNNKEL (reference sequence). The CDR3 loop spans 11 amino acids. CDR3 DNA sequence: TGTGCCAGCAGCCAATATGATACGCAGTATTTT. It codes for CASSQYDTQYF.

The sample holds many counts of this clonotype. The rearrangement links TRBV20-1 to TRBJ2-3; 7 nucleotides align to TRBD1. Germline lookup yields CDR1 DFQATT and CDR2 SNEGSKA (reference sequence). The CDR3 loop spans 16 amino acids. J lost 1 base, V lost 5 bases, and 12 bases had no gene match. In nucleotides, the CDR3 is TGCAGTGCTCCCTCGAGACAGGGCTGGGGCACAGATACGCAGTATTTT. Translation gives CSAPSRQGWGTDTQYF.

V and J are TRBV12-3 or TRBV12-4 and TRBJ2-3; 8 bases are shared with TRBD2. Germline trimming cut 4 bases from V and 2 bases from J; bases unmatched to any gene: 8. The length of the CDR3 is 16 residues. The CDR3 loop reads CASSYRRGGLTDTQYF. CDR3 bases: TGTGCCAGCAGTTACCGCCGGGGGGGCCTCACAGATACGCAGTATTTT.

This clonotype has only a few counts. The rearrangement links TRBV20-1 to TRBJ2-7; a weak D match, TRBD1 (6 bases). The ends were cut back, 0 bases at V and 3 bases at J, with 18 bases in the middle. Germline-derived CDR1 and CDR2 are DFQATT and SNEGSKA (reference sequence). CDR3 length: 16 residues. The CDR3: CSARDQDSPLIYEQYF. For the CDR3, the DNA is TGCAGTGCTAGAGATCAGGACAGTCCCTTAATCTACGAGCAGTACTTC.

In its sample, this clonotype was seen many times. The chain is built from TRBV18 and TRBJ2-5, with TRBD2 matching over 11 bases. Trimming cost V 1 base and J 1 base; bases outside gene matches: 2. In germline, CDR1 is KGHSH, CDR2 LQKENI. This CDR3 spans 16 amino acids. This CDR3 is CASSPRLAGPQETQYF. The CDR3 bases are TGTGCCAGCTCACCACGACTAGCGGGGCCCCAAGAGACCCAGTACTTC.

The J gene is TRBJ2-1, the V gene TRBV6-1; 9 bases align to TRBD1. V lost 2 bases, J lost 9 bases, and 2 bases stayed unmatched. The germline gives CDR1 MNHNS, CDR2 SASEGT. The length of the CDR3 is 13 residues. The CDR3 bases are TGTGCCAGCAGTGAAACAGGGGGCACTGAGCAGTTCTTC. It is translated as CASSETGGTEQFF.

This chain links TRBV19 with TRBJ2-1, with a tentative D call TRBD2 (5 bases). This CDR3 has 15 residues. Germline V lookup: CDR1 LNHDA, CDR2 SQIVND (reference sequence). The V gene lost 1 base and the J gene lost 4 bases, with 11 bases spanning the gap. The CDR3 sequence: CASSIVGEVYNEQFF. Here the CDR3 DNA reads TGTGCCAGTAGTATAGTCGGGGAAGTATACAATGAGCAGTTCTTC.

The table lists this clonotype with a few counts. DNA of the CDR3: TGTGCCACCAGTGATCTAGGACGCAACTTGAAGTACGTC. It is translated as CATSDLGRNLKYV. This chain joins TRBV24-1 and TRBJ2-7; D remains unclear. With 3 bases removed from V and 11 bases from J, the gap between germline ends came to 16 bases. CDR1 and CDR2 (germline): KGHDR, SFDVKD. The CDR3 spans 13 residues.

J is TRBJ1-1 and V is TRBV12-3 or TRBV12-4, with TRBD1 matching 9 bases. Trimming took 2 bases from V and 1 from J; bases not matched to a gene: 5. The CDR3 covers 16 residues. Written as DNA, the CDR3 is TGTGCCAGCAGTTTAAGACAGGGGGTTGAGAACACTGAAGCTTTCTTT. This sequence encodes CASSLRQGVENTEAFF.

This clonotype was observed a handful of times. The chain couples TRBV7-9 to TRBJ2-5, with D maybe TRBD1 (6 bases). The germline V gene has CDR1 SEHNR and CDR2 FQNEAQ (reference sequence). Deletions cut 11 bases from V and 5 bases from J, with 12 bases between. There are 11 residues in the CDR3. The CDR3 DNA reads as TGTGCCGCGAGGGGGTCCGAGACCCAGTACTTC. Translated, it gives CAARGSETQYF.

A few counts support this clonotype. The rearrangement links TRBV18 to TRBJ2-2; no reliable D call. V gave up 0 bases and J gave up 1 base, with 6 bases separating them. The CDR3 is 15 residues long. Per germline, CDR1 KGHSH and CDR2 LQKENI. The CDR3 DNA sequence: TGTGCCAGCTCACCACCGTCCAGGAACACCGGGGAGCTGTTTTTT. It yields the protein CASSPPSRNTGELFF.

In its sample, this clonotype was seen many times. The V gene is TRBV9, the J gene TRBJ2-3; D might be TRBD1 (6 bases). The CDR3 has 15 amino acids. Germline V CDR1 and CDR2: SGDLS, YYNGEE. V was pared by 4 bases and J by 4 bases, with 16 bases between. The CDR3, as DNA: TGTGCCAGCAGCCCTCAGGGGATCCACGCAGATACGCAGTATTTT. It specifies CASSPQGIHADTQYF.

This clonotype was detected only a few times. The chain couples TRBV27 to TRBJ2-3; D unclear. The CDR3 has 15 amino acids. Germline-derived CDR1 and CDR2 are MNHEY and SMNVEV (reference sequence). Trimming stripped 0 bases from V and 1 base from J, with 8 bases between. CDR3 in amino acids: CASSLSYLGTDTQYF. The CDR3, as DNA: TGTGCCAGCAGTTTATCCTACTTGGGCACAGATACGCAGTATTTT.

A few counts support this clonotype. This sequence joins TRBV12-3 or TRBV12-4 and TRBJ1-5; the D is unclear. V shed 6 bases and J shed 1 base, with 19 bases lying between them. CDR3 length: 17 amino acids. This chain's CDR3 is CASSLNLPVLSNQPQHF. Here the CDR3 DNA reads TGTGCCAGCAGCCTCAATCTCCCCGTTTTAAGCAATCAGCCCCAGCATTTT.

CDR3 sequence reads: CASRALGYGYTF. The CDR3, as DNA: TGTGCCAGCAGGGCCCTGGGGTATGGCTACACCTTC. The genes are TRBV19 and TRBJ1-2, with D possibly matching TRBD1 (5 bases). Germline V gives CDR1 LNHDA, CDR2 SQIVND (reference sequence). Trimming cost V 9 bases and J 5 bases, with 13 bases left between them. The CDR3 totals 12 residues.

The chain links TRBV11-3 to TRBJ2-2; 9 bases are a match to TRBD1. V shed 5 bases and J 6 bases; nucleotides not matched to a gene: 10. The germline CDR1 and CDR2 sequences are SGHNT and YENEEA. The CDR3 runs 16 residues. In DNA, the CDR3 is TGTGCCAGCAGCCCCCGGTGGACAGGGGTGCCCGGGGAGCTGTTTTTT. Protein: CASSPRWTGVPGELFF.

This clonotype was seen a handful of times. The chain carries TRBV12-3 or TRBV12-4 and TRBJ2-2; perhaps TRBD2 as D (6 bases). The CDR3 is 15 amino acids. The V gene lost 7 bases and the J gene lost 6 bases, with 18 bases spanning the gap. The CDR3 coding sequence is TGTGCCAGCACCCTTTGGCTGCGGGGTGCCGGGGAGCTGTTTTTT. Its translation is CASTLWLRGAGELFF.

The chain links TRBV28 to TRBJ1-6; 9 nucleotides align to TRBD1. This CDR3 spans 13 amino acids. Germline CDR1 reads MDHEN; CDR2 reads SYDVKM. V lost 10 bases, J lost 12 bases, and 10 bases stayed unmatched. This CDR3 reads CATRRTGELPLHF. The CDR3 region has the DNA TGTGCCACCCGAAGGACAGGGGAGTTACCCCTCCACTTT.

Turning to this clonotype: It is likely a read error, because the conserved phenylalanine at the end of the CDR3 is missing. The V and J genes are TRBV7-2 and TRBJ2-5, with D tentatively TRBD2 (6 bases). The CDR3 length is 16 residues. V shed 5 bases and J shed 5 bases, with 21 bases lying between them. CDR1 and CDR2 from the germline V gene are SGHTA and FQGNSA. CDR3 bases: TGTGCCAGCAGCAAAAGTCGCGTCGGGGGTCGGGAGACCCAGTACATC. It yields the protein CASSKSRVGGRETQYI.

This clonotype came up a few times. The chain employs TRBV5-6 and TRBJ2-3; D unclear. Per germline, CDR1 SGHDT and CDR2 YYEEEE. This CDR3 contains 12 residues. V was clipped by 2 bases and J by 6 bases, with 7 bases between them. The CDR3 sequence is CASSLFDDTQYF. DNA of the CDR3: TGTGCCAGCAGCTTATTTGATGATACGCAGTATTTT.

This sequence joins TRBV12-5 and TRBJ2-3; TRBD2 agrees at 8 bases. From germline, CDR1 is LGHNT and CDR2 FRNRAP. There are 13 residues in the CDR3. The V segment lost 7 bases and the J segment 4 bases; nucleotides outside the gene matches: 4. The CDR3 here is CASAREGPDTQYF. For the CDR3, the DNA is TGTGCTAGTGCTCGGGAGGGGCCAGATACGCAGTATTTT.

This clonotype was counted between two and nine times. This rearrangement joins TRBV19 to TRBJ2-2, with a tentative D call TRBD2 (6 bases). V was shortened by 7 bases and J by 5 bases, with 14 bases between the two germline ends. CDR3 length equals 14 residues. Germline CDR1 reads LNHDA; CDR2 reads SQIVND (reference sequence). CDR3 sequence reads: CASNHPGETGELFF. DNA of the CDR3: TGTGCCAGTAATCATCCGGGGGAAACCGGGGAGCTGTTTTTT.

This clonotype appeared a few times. The V and J genes are TRBV15 and TRBJ2-2, with D possibly matching TRBD1 (6 bases). The CDR3 covers 14 residues. Germline V CDR1 and CDR2: LNHNV, YYDKDF (reference sequence). Trimming removed 3 bases at V and 4 bases at J, with 9 bases between. The CDR3 DNA follows: TGTGCCACCAGCAGCCAGGGGTTCACCGGGGAGCTGTTTTTT. Translation gives CATSSQGFTGELFF.

This clonotype occurred a few times. The V gene is TRBV29-1, the J gene TRBJ1-1; 8 nucleotides match TRBD1. Germline V lookup: CDR1 SQVTM, CDR2 ANQGSEA. J was trimmed by 2 bases and V by 7 bases; bases with no gene match: 6. The CDR3 runs 13 residues. CDR3 sequence: CSGRQGTNTEAFF. CDR3 nucleotides: TGCAGCGGCCGACAGGGGACTAACACTGAAGCTTTCTTT.